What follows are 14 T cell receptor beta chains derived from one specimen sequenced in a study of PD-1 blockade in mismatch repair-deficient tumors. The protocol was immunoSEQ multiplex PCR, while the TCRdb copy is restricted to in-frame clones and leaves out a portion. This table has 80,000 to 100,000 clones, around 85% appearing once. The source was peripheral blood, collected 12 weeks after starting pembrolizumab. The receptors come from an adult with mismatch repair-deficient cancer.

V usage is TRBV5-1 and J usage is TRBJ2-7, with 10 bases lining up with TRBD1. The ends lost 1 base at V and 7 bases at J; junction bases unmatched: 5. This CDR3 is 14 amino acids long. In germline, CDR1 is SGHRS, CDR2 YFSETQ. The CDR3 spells CASSLWTGGGEQYF. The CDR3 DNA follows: TGCGCCAGCAGCTTGTGGACAGGGGGTGGTGAGCAGTACTTC.

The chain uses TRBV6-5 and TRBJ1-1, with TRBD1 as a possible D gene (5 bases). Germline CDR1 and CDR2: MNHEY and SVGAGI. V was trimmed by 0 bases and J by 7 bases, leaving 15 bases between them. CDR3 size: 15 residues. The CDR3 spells CASSYSSIGALEAFF. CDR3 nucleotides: TGTGCCAGCAGTTACTCTTCTATTGGGGCCCTTGAAGCTTTCTTT.

This CDR3 is CASLPGGRGREETQYF. The CDR3 region has the DNA TGTGCCAGCCTTCCGGGTGGCAGGGGGCGAGAAGAGACCCAGTACTTC. V and J are TRBV5-4 and TRBJ2-5; 8 bases align to TRBD1. The CDR3 covers 16 residues. Looked up from germline, CDR1 is SGHNT and CDR2 is YYREEE (reference sequence). The J segment lost 3 bases and the V segment lost 7 bases, leaving 14 bases of the junction unmatched.

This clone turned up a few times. CDR3 sequence reads: CASSSTRHSNQPQHF. The CDR3 DNA sequence: TGTGCCAGCAGTTCGACCCGACATAGCAATCAGCCCCAGCATTTT. The rearrangement uses TRBV27 and TRBJ1-5; unclear D gene. The germline V and J ends were trimmed by 4 bases and 0 bases, with 10 bases remaining between them. The germline V gene encodes CDR1 MNHEY and CDR2 SMNVEV (reference sequence). This CDR3 region has 15 residues.

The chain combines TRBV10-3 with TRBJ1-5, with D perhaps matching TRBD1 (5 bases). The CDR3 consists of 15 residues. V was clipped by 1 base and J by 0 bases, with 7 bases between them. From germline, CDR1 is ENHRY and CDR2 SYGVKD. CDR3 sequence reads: CAISELGRSNQPQHF. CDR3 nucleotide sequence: TGTGCCATCAGTGAGTTGGGACGTAGCAATCAGCCCCAGCATTTT.

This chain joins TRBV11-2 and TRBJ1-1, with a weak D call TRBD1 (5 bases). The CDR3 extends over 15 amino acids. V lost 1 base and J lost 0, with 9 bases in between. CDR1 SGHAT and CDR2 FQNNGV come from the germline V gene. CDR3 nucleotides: TGTGCCAGCAGCTTAGCAGGGTCCCTGAACACTGAAGCTTTCTTT. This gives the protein CASSLAGSLNTEAFF.

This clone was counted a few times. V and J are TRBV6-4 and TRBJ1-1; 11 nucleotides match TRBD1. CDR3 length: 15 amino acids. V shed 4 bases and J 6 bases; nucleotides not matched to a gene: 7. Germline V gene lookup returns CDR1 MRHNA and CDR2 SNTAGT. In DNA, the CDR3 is TGTGCCAGCAGTGTGCGGGACAGGGGGTTACCTGAAGCTTTCTTT. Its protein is CASSVRDRGLPEAFF.

CDR3 sequence (DNA): TGTGCCAGCGGGTGGGGGGTCGAGCAGTACTTC. Amino acids: CASGWGVEQYF. The J gene is TRBJ2-7, the V gene TRBV6-1; possible D gene TRBD2, 6 bases. Germline CDR1 MNHNS, CDR2 SASEGT. The V and J ends lost 8 bases and 6 bases respectively, with 11 bases between them. The CDR3 length is 11 residues.

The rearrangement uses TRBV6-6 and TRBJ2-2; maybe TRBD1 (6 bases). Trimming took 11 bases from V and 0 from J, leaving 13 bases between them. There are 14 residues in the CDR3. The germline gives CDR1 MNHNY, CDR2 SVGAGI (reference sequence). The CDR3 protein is CAAGDTSNTGELFF. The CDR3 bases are TGTGCCGCTGGGGACACCTCGAACACCGGGGAGCTGTTTTTT.

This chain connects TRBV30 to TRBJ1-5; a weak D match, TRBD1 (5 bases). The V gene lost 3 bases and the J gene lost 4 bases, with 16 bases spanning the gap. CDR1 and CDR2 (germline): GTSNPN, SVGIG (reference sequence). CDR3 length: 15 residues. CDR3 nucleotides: TGTGCCTGGAGCCCCTCCCGGGGGGGTAATCAGCCCCAGCATTTT. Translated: CAWSPSRGGNQPQHF.

CDR3 sequence (DNA): TGTGCCAGCAGTGAGAACGGTTTGGGGTACGAGCAGTACTTC. It translates to CASSENGLGYEQYF. The V call is TRBV2, the J call TRBJ2-7; D unclear. V dropped 3 bases and J dropped 4 bases, with 13 bases sitting between them. The CDR3 loop spans 14 amino acids. CDR1 SNHLY and CDR2 FYNNEI come from the germline V gene.

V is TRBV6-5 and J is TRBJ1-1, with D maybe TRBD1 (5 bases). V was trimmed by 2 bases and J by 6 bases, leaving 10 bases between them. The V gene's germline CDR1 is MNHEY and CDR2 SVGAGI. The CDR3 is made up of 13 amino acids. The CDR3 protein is CASSYGTPAEAFF. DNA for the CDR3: TGTGCCAGCAGTTACGGGACTCCTGCTGAAGCTTTCTTT.

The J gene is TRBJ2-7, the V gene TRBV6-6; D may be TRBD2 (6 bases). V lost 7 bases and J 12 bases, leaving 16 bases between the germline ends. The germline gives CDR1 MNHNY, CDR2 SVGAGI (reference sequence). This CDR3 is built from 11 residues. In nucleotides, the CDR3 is TGTGCCAGCACCACCGGGGGATCTTGGTACTTC. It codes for CASTTGGSWYF.

The CDR3 protein is CASSTGDRVGEKLFF. In DNA, the CDR3 is TGTGCCAGTAGTACCGGGGACAGGGTAGGAGAAAAACTGTTTTTT. The chain combines TRBV19 with TRBJ1-4; 9 positions agree with TRBD1. V dropped 4 bases and J dropped 8; count of bases not matched to a gene: 8. Germline V lookup: CDR1 LNHDA, CDR2 SQIVND (reference sequence). The CDR3 is 15 residues long.